This entry concerns a single T cell receptor (beta chain). Germline-derived CDR1 and CDR2 are MGHRA and YSYEKL. The CDR3 covers 16 residues. V was pared by 0 bases and J by 4 bases, with 16 bases between. The data belong to a study of OX40 agonist ivuxolimab in advanced cancers. Repertoires were generated with immunoSEQ multiplex PCR, while TCRdb's copy carries only in-frame clones and drops some. The top ten hold just over 20% of the sample, which has 60,000 to 100,000 clones, 94% seen once. The genes are TRBV4-1 and TRBJ2-7, with D tentatively TRBD1 (7 bases). The sequence was obtained from an adult with an advanced solid tumor such as melanoma, head and neck, liver or kidney cancer. Material: CD4+ or CD8+ T cells sorted from blood, obtained in a trial of the OX40 agonist ivuxolimab. The CDR3 region has the DNA TGCGCCAGCAGCCAAGATTGGGTCCAGGGGGGATACGAGCAGTACTTC. Translating gives CASSQDWVQGGYEQYF.